This is a list of T cell receptor beta chains from one sample in a study of shared clonotypes between healthy human individuals. TCRdb keeps only in-frame clones here, not all; method: immunoSEQ multiplex PCR. The sample holds approximately 1.5 million clones, 95% to 99% seen once. Sequencing was done on a sample of naive CD4+ T cells sorted from blood. The receptors stem from a man aged 25-45 years in good health. The CDR3 runs from the conserved cysteine through the conserved F or W. Each record gives: clone size, V gene, J gene, D gene, CDR3 protein, CDR3 DNA. D genes are given only for firm matches. Clone size appears in some rows only: once, few, many, or a class for an expanded clone.

>-|TRBV2|TRBJ2-7|TRBD2
CASRDILAGGPGEQYF
TGTGCCAGCAGGGACATTTTAGCGGGAGGGCCAGGAGAGCAGTACTTC
>-|TRBV7-2|TRBJ2-1|TRBD2
CASSLGTSFSQFF
TGTGCCAGCAGCTTAGGGACTAGTTTTTCGCAGTTCTTC
>-|TRBV10-2|TRBJ2-3|-
CASARWRVEGTDTQYF
TGCGCCAGCGCGCGTTGGAGGGTGGAGGGCACAGATACGCAGTATTTT
>-|TRBV7-9|TRBJ1-3|-
CASSPRRSSGNTIYF
TGTGCCAGCAGCCCGCGACGGAGCTCTGGAAACACCATATATTTT
>once|TRBV5-1|TRBJ2-3|-
CASGLGDSTDTQYF
TGCGCCAGCGGCCTAGGGGACAGCACAGATACGCAGTATTTT
>-|TRBV30|TRBJ2-7|-
CASNWGTYEQYF
TGTGCCTCCAATTGGGGTACCTACGAGCAGTACTTC
>-|TRBV5-5|TRBJ1-3|-
CASSPIGSSGNTIYF
TGTGCCAGCAGCCCTATAGGTAGCTCTGGAAACACCATATATTTT
>-|TRBV19|TRBJ1-2|-
CASMDNYGYTF
TGTGCCAGTATGGATAACTATGGCTACACCTTC
>-|TRBV19|TRBJ2-7|-
CASSARQGGSYEQYF
TGTGCCAGTAGTGCAAGACAGGGCGGGAGCTACGAGCAGTACTTC
>-|TRBV11-3|TRBJ2-2|-
CASSLMRGHGELFF
TGTGCCAGCAGCTTAATGCGGGGGCACGGGGAGCTGTTTTTT
>-|TRBV5-1|TRBJ1-1|TRBD1
CASSLANTGGTEAFF
TGCGCCAGCAGCTTGGCCAACACAGGGGGGACTGAAGCTTTCTTT
>-|TRBV18|TRBJ2-5|-
CASSPTGIEPQYF
TGTGCCAGCTCACCAACGGGTATTGAGCCCCAGTACTTC
>-|TRBV5-1|TRBJ1-1|TRBD1
CASSPQGGPNTEAFF
TGCGCCAGCAGCCCCCAGGGGGGGCCTAACACTGAAGCTTTCTTT
>-|TRBV25-1|TRBJ1-1|-
CASRINRDQAFF
TGTGCCAGCCGAATTAACAGGGATCAAGCTTTCTTT
>once|TRBV7-2|TRBJ2-1|-
CASSPPTYEQFF
TGTGCCAGCAGCCCACCCACTTATGAGCAGTTCTTC
>-|TRBV15|TRBJ2-3|TRBD1
CATSRGPTGTGEDTQYF
TGTGCCACCAGCAGAGGCCCCACCGGGACAGGTGAAGATACGCAGTATTTT
>once|TRBV14|TRBJ2-1|TRBD2
CASSLPGLAYNEQFF
TGTGCCAGCAGCCTACCGGGACTAGCGTACAATGAGCAGTTCTTC
>-|TRBV29-1|TRBJ2-2|TRBD2
CSASGTTHTGELFF
TGCAGCGCCTCCGGGACTACGCACACCGGGGAGCTGTTTTTT
>-|TRBV2|TRBJ1-1|-
CASSALQGNTEAFF
TGTGCCAGCAGTGCCCTACAGGGGAACACTGAAGCTTTCTTT
>once|TRBV10-3|TRBJ2-1|-
CAISERPPGTLNNEQFF
TGTGCCATCAGTGAGAGGCCGCCCGGGACCCTTAACAATGAGCAGTTCTTC
>-|TRBV18|TRBJ2-2|TRBD1
CASSPRTGSFGGELFF
TGTGCCAGCTCACCAAGGACAGGGTCCTTCGGCGGGGAGCTGTTTTTT
>-|TRBV10-3|TRBJ1-1|-
CATLPNREAYTEAFF
TGTGCCACGCTCCCCAACAGGGAAGCGTATACTGAAGCTTTCTTT
>-|TRBV5-6|TRBJ2-7|-
CASSWRHRRDRPYEQYF
TGTGCCAGCAGCTGGAGACACAGACGAGACAGGCCCTACGAGCAGTACTTC
>-|TRBV5-4|TRBJ2-5|-
CASSHPRSQETQYF
TGTGCCAGCAGCCACCCGCGGTCGCAAGAGACCCAGTACTTC
>-|TRBV5-1|TRBJ2-1|TRBD1
CASFLGQGPYNEQFF
TGCGCCAGCTTCCTCGGACAGGGGCCCTACAATGAGCAGTTCTTC
>-|TRBV29-1|TRBJ2-7|-
CSVETGIDEQYF
TGCAGCGTTGAAACAGGGATAGACGAGCAGTACTTC
>-|TRBV19|TRBJ1-4|-
CASRRRATNEKLFF
TGTGCCTCACGACGCCGTGCAACTAATGAAAAACTGTTTTTT
>-|TRBV5-1|TRBJ2-7|TRBD2
CASSPGLAGGRANYEQYF
TGCGCCAGCAGCCCGGGACTAGCGGGAGGGCGGGCAAACTACGAGCAGTACTTC
>-|TRBV5-1|TRBJ2-5|-
CASSLFGHVETQYF
TGCGCCAGCAGCTTGTTTGGTCATGTTGAGACCCAGTACTTC
>-|TRBV10-1|TRBJ2-1|TRBD2
CASSDPTSGSFSGDEQFF
TGCGCCAGCAGTGACCCGACTAGCGGGAGTTTTTCGGGGGATGAGCAGTTCTTC
>once|TRBV6-4|TRBJ2-2|TRBD1
CASKGTARDGELFF
TGTGCCAGCAAGGGGACAGCCCGGGACGGGGAGCTGTTTTTT
>-|TRBV5-6|TRBJ1-2|-
CASSLAGGAPLNGYTF
TGTGCCAGCAGCTTGGCGGGGGGCGCCCCCCTTAATGGCTACACCTTC
>-|TRBV9|TRBJ2-7|-
CASSVGGTGYEQYF
TGTGCCAGCAGCGTAGGCGGCACCGGCTACGAGCAGTACTTC
>-|TRBV7-9|TRBJ2-7|TRBD2
CASSSTRLAGDPALSEQYF
TGTGCCAGCAGCTCTACGAGACTAGCGGGAGACCCAGCGTTGAGCGAGCAGTACTTC
>-|TRBV4-1|TRBJ2-2|TRBD1
CASNFNRGQGELFF
TGCGCCAGCAATTTCAACAGGGGGCAAGGGGAGCTGTTTTTT